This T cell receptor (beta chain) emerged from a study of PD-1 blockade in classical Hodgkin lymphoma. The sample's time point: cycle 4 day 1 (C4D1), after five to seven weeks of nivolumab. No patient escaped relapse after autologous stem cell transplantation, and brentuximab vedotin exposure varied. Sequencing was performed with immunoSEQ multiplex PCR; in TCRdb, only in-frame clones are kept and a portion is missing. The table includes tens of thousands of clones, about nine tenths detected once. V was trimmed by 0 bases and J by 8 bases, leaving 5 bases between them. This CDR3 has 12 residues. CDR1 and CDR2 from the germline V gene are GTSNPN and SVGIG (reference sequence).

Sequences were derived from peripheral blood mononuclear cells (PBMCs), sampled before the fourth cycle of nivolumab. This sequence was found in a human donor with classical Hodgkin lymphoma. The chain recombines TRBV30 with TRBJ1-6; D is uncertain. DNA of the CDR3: TGTGCCTGGAGTGTAAGGGATTCACCCCTCCACTTT. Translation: CAWSVRDSPLHF.